The TCR beta chain described here comes from a study of blood T cell repertoires in COVID-19. Study information: Spain, Italy and the United States supplied samples that represented acute and convalescent COVID-19. Sample material is recorded as cDNA or gDNA derived from T cells, B-cell-depleted T cells, or PBMCs.

In the original analysis: Amplification from reference gene primers served as the basis for estimated nucleated cell counts. The table came from immunoSEQ multiplex PCR; TCRdb's copy has only in-frame clones and leaves some out. V, J and clone size reflect that table, while D and trimming were determined from the DNA. In the table there are about 97,000 clones, 70% to 85% of which are singletons. Germline V gives CDR1 DFQATT, CDR2 SNEGSKA (reference sequence). CDR3 length: 16 amino acids. The J segment lost 4 bases and the V segment lost 3 bases, leaving 9 bases of the junction unmatched. This TCR came from a man between 60 and 75 years old with active or convalescent COVID-19. The gene calls are TRBV20-1 and TRBJ2-5; 12 positions match TRBD2. Sequencing was carried out using peripheral blood. Written as DNA, the CDR3 is TGCAGTGCTAGTGGACTAGCGGGATTAGAGGGAGAGACCCAGTACTTC. Amino acid sequence: CSASGLAGLEGETQYF.